A single sample gave rise to the 13 T cell receptor beta chains below, sequenced in a study of T cell repertoires in cytomegalovirus infection (dated by TCRdb to about 2019). What these receptors recognize is not known. The sample was run on an Illumina HiSeq 1500. TCRdb redid the processing of the public reads, applying fastp at Q25 and MiXCR, and retained in-frame beta chains. CDR3 protein sequences are deduplicated, and each keeps its most common genes and DNA. This sample is represented by 600,000 to 700,000 distinct CDR3 sequences; around 30% of them were singletons. The biggest ten clones account for 18% of the sample. The label giving this sample's treatment or condition can be read as: in vitro stimulation with specific CMV peptide epitopes to enrich CMV-specific T cells. The sequences come from cultured PBMCs, collected from culture after CMV antigen stimulation. These receptor sequences come from a human donor in good health (CMV status not recorded). Some clones in this sample may be carry-over from other donors' samples.

A few counts support this clonotype. V is TRBV28 and J is TRBJ2-3, with 11 positions matching TRBD2. The J segment lost 4 bases and the V segment lost 3 bases, leaving 12 bases of the junction unmatched. Germline values: CDR1 MDHEN, CDR2 SYDVKM. The CDR3 spans 18 residues. CDR3 nucleotides: TGTGCCAGCAGTTTGCTTGGACTAGCGGGTACATTCGCAGATACGCAGTATTTT. Translation gives CASSLLGLAGTFADTQYF. Full variable domain (remainder filled in from reference TRBV28 and TRBJ2-3): DVKVTQSSRYLVKRTGEKVFLECVQDMDHENMFWYRQDPGLGLRLIYFSYDVKMKEKGDIPEGYSVSREKKERFSLILESASTNQTSMYLCASSLLGLAGTFADTQYFGPGTRLTVL.

A remark on this clonotype: This could be a read error, since a much larger clone is one nucleotide away. V and J are TRBV7-2 and TRBJ1-5; tentatively, D is TRBD1 (5 bases). V gave up 4 bases and J gave up 6 bases, with 13 bases separating them. The CDR3 loop spans 14 amino acids. Germline V gives CDR1 SGHTA, CDR2 FQGNSA. The CDR3 loop is CASSSETAGQPQHF. The CDR3 nucleotides read TGTGCCAGCAGCTCGGAGACAGCGGGTCAGCCCCAGCATTTT.

This clonotype was observed once. J is TRBJ1-1 and V is TRBV5-1; D unresolved. Between the trimmed V and J ends, which lost 4 bases and 4 bases, there was a span of 20 bases. CDR1 SGHRS and CDR2 YFSETQ come from the germline V gene. This CDR3 region has 16 residues. CDR3 amino acids: CASSPWTSAEGTEAFF. DNA for the CDR3: TGCGCCAGCAGCCCCTGGACCTCTGCGGAGGGCACTGAAGCTTTCTTT.

This clonotype has more than one count but fewer than ten. The chain's CDR3 is CASSSVASGAGDTQYF. Here the CDR3 DNA reads TGTGCCAGCAGCTCGGTGGCTAGCGGGGCCGGAGATACGCAGTATTTT. The chain has TRBV7-2 and TRBJ2-3; TRBD2 matches at 9 bases. V shed 4 bases, J shed 5 bases, and the junction held 10 bases outside the gene matches. The CDR3 spans 16 residues. Per germline, CDR1 SGHTA and CDR2 FQGNSA.

This clonotype came up a few times. This chain joins TRBV6-1 and TRBJ1-1; D not resolved. Trimming removed 6 bases from V and 5 bases from J, with 10 bases in between. Per germline, CDR1 MNHNS and CDR2 SASEGT. The CDR3 consists of 12 residues. Here the CDR3 DNA reads TGTGCCAGCAGCCTTGCCTGGACTGAAGCTTTCTTT. As protein: CASSLAWTEAFF.

The table lists this clonotype with a few counts. The V and J genes are TRBV28 and TRBJ2-1; D unresolved. CDR1 is MDHEN, CDR2 SYDVKM, per germline. This CDR3 is built from 12 residues. Trimming left V 8 bases short and J 1 base short, with 6 bases between. CDR3 residues: CASGLSYNEQFF. In DNA form, the CDR3 reads TGTGCCAGCGGGCTGTCCTACAATGAGCAGTTCTTC. Full variable domain (outside the CDR3, taken from reference TRBV28 and TRBJ2-1): DVKVTQSSRYLVKRTGEKVFLECVQDMDHENMFWYRQDPGLGLRLIYFSYDVKMKEKGDIPEGYSVSREKKERFSLILESASTNQTSMYLCASGLSYNEQFFGPGTRLTVL.

The V gene is TRBV20-1, the J gene TRBJ2-1; D is possibly TRBD2 (5 bases). The CDR3 has 16 residues. The germline V and J ends were trimmed by 0 bases and 0 bases, with 12 bases remaining between them. Germline V gene sequence: CDR1 DFQATT, CDR2 SNEGSKA (reference sequence). CDR3 amino acids: CSARDWLGSSYNEQFF. CDR3 nucleotides: TGCAGTGCTAGAGATTGGTTGGGGAGCTCCTACAATGAGCAGTTCTTC.

This clonotype occurred a few times. The J gene is TRBJ2-5, the V gene TRBV11-2; D may be TRBD1 or TRBD2 (6 bases each). The CDR3 is 14 amino acids. Germline V gene data show CDR1 as SGHAT and CDR2 as FQNNGV. V shed 6 bases and J shed 5 bases, with 16 bases lying between them. For the CDR3, the DNA is TGTGCCAGCAGTCGGTGGAGGGGGATGGAGACCCAGTACTTC. This sequence encodes CASSRWRGMETQYF.

This chain uses TRBV12-3 or TRBV12-4 with TRBJ2-3; no clear D. V was clipped by 7 bases and J by 4 bases, with 12 bases between them. The CDR3 consists of 13 residues. In DNA, the CDR3 is TGTGCCAGCACCCTCGTTGGGCCAGATACGCAGTATTTT. It yields the protein CASTLVGPDTQYF.

This clonotype has only a few counts. This sequence joins TRBV5-4 and TRBJ2-7; 10 nucleotides match TRBD1. With 5 bases clipped from V and 1 base from J, the junction kept 6 bases outside the gene matches. The CDR3 contains 15 residues. Germline V CDR1 and CDR2: SGHNT, YYREEE (reference sequence). The CDR3 sequence is CASRVLGQGSYEQYF. The CDR3 nucleotides are TGTGCCAGCAGAGTTTTGGGACAGGGGTCCTACGAGCAGTACTTC. Looking up the rest from reference TRBV5-4 and TRBJ2-7 gives the full variable domain: ETGVTQSPTHLIKTRGQQVTLRCSSQSGHNTVSWYQQALGQGPQFIFQYYREEENGRGNFPPRFSGLQFPNYSSELNVNALELDDSALYLCASRVLGQGSYEQYFGPGTRLTVT.

This chain joins TRBV4-3 and TRBJ2-5; D is possibly TRBD1 (6 bases). CDR3 length equals 17 residues. V was clipped by 1 base and J by 3 bases, with 18 bases between them. Germline-derived CDR1 and CDR2 are LGHNA and YSLEER. CDR3 nucleotide sequence: TGCGCCAGCAGCCAAGGTGGACCAGGGGATCAGGAAGAGACCCAGTACTTC. Protein sequence: CASSQGGPGDQEETQYF.

This chain connects TRBV10-3 to TRBJ2-2, with D unresolved. This CDR3 region has 15 residues. The V gene lost 0 bases and the J gene lost 4 bases, with 9 bases spanning the gap. Germline values: CDR1 ENHRY, CDR2 SYGVKD. The CDR3 region has the DNA TGTGCCATCAGTGAGTCGATATCTGGCACCGGGGAGCTGTTTTTT. Translation gives CAISESISGTGELFF.

A remark on this clonotype: The junction differs from germline at one of its ends, possibly a read error. The rearrangement joins TRBV7-4 to TRBJ2-1, with a tentative D call TRBD1 (5 bases). The CDR3 covers 13 residues. From germline, CDR1 is SGHVT and CDR2 SQSDAQ. CDR3 loop: CASSFTGDNKQFF. Written as DNA, the CDR3 is TGTGCCAGCAGCTTTACAGGAGACAATAAGCAGTTCTTC. Full variable domain (missing parts from reference TRBV7-4 and TRBJ2-1): GAGVSQSPRYKVAKRGRDVALRCDSISGHVTLYWYRQTLGQGSEVLTYSQSDAQRDKSGRPSGRFSAERPERSVSTLKIQRTEQGDSAVYLCASSFTGDNKQFFGPGTRLTVL.